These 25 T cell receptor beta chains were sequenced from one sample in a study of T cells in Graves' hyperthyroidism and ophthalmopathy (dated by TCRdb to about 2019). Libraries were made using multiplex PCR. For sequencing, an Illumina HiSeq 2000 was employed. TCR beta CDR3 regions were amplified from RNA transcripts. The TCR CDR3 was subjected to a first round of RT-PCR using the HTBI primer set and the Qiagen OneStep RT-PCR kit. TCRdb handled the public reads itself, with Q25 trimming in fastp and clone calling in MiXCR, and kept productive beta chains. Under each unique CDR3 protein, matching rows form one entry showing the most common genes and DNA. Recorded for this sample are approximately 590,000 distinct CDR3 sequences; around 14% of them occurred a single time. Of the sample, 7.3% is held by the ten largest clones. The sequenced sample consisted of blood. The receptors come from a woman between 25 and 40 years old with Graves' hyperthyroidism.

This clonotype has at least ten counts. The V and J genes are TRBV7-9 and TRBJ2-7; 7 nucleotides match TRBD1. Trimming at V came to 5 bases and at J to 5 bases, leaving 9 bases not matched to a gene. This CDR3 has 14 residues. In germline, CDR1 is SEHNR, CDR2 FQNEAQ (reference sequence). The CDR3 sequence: CASSRDSRGHEQYF. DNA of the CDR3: TGTGCCAGCAGCCGGGACAGCAGGGGCCACGAGCAGTACTTC.

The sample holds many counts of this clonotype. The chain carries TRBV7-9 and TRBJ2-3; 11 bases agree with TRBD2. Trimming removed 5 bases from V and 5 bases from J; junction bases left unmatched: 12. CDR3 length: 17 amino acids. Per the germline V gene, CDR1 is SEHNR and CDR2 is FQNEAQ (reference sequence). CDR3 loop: CASSPKGLAELKDTQYF. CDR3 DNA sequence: TGTGCCAGCAGCCCGAAGGGACTAGCGGAGCTGAAAGATACGCAGTATTTT.

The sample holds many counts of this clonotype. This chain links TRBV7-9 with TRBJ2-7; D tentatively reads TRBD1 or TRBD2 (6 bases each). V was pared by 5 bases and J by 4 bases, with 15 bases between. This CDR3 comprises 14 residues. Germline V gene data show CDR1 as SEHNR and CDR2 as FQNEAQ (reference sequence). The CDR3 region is CASSIGGQTYEQYF. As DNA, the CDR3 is TGTGCCAGCAGCATAGGGGGGCAGACGTACGAGCAGTACTTC.

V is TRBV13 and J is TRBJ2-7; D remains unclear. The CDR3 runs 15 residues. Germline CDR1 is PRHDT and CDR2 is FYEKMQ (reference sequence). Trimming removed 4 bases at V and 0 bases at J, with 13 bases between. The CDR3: CASSSTGTSSYEQYF. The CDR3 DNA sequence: TGTGCCAGCAGCTCGACGGGCACCTCCTCCTACGAGCAGTACTTC.

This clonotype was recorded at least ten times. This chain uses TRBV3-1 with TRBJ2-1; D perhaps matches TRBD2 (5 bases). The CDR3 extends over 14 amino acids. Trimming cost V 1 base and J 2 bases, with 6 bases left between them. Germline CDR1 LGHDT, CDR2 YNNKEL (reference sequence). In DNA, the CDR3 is TGTGCCAGCAGCCAAGCGGGGACCTACAATGAGCAGTTCTTC. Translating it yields CASSQAGTYNEQFF.

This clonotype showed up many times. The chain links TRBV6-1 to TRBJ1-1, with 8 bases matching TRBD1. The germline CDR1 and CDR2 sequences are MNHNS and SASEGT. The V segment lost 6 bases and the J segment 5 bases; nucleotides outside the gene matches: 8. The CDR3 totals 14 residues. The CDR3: CASSDQGAWTEAFF. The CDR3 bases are TGTGCCAGCAGCGATCAGGGGGCTTGGACTGAAGCTTTCTTT.

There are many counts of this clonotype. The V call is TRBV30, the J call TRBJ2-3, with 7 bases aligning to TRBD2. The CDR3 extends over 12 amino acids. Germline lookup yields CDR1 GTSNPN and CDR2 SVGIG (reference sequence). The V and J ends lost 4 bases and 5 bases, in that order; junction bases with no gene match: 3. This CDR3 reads CAWTSGLDTQYF. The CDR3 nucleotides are TGTGCCTGGACTAGCGGACTAGATACGCAGTATTTT. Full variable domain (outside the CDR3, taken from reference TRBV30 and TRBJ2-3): SQTIHQWPATLVQPVGSPLSLECTVEGTSNPNLYWYRQAAGRGLQLLFYSVGIGQISSEVPQNLSASRPQDRQFILSSKKLLLSDSGFYLCAWTSGLDTQYFGPGTRLTVL.

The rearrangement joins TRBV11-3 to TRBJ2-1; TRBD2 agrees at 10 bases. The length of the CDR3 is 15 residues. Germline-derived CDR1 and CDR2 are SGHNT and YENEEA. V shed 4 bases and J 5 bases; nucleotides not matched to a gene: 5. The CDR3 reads CASSYSGRSHNEQFF. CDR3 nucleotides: TGTGCCAGCAGCTATAGCGGGAGGAGTCACAATGAGCAGTTCTTC.

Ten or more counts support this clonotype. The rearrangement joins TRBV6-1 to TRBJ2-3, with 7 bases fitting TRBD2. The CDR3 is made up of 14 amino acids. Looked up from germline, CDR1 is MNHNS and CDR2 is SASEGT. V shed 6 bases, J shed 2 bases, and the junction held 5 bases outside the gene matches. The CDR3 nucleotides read TGTGCCAGCAGGGGCAGCGGGGACACAGATACGCAGTATTTT. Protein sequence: CASRGSGDTDTQYF.

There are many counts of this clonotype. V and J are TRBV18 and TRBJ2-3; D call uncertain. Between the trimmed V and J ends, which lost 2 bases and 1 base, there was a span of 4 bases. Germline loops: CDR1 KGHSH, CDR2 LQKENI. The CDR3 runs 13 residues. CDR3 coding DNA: TGTGCCAGCTCACCATTACGCACAGATACGCAGTATTTT. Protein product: CASSPLRTDTQYF. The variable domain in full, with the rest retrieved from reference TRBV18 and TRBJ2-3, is NAGVMQNPRHLVRRRGQEARLRCSPMKGHSHVYWYRQLPEEGLKFMVYLQKENIIDESGMPKERFSAEFPKEGPSILRIQQVVRGDSAAYFCASSPLRTDTQYFGPGTRLTVL.

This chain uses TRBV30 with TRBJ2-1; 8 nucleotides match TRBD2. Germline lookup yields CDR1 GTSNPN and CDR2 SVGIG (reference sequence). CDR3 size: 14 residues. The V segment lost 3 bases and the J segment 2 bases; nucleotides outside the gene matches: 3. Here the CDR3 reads CAWSRGRPYNEQFF. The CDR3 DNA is TGTGCCTGGAGCCGCGGGAGGCCCTACAATGAGCAGTTCTTC.

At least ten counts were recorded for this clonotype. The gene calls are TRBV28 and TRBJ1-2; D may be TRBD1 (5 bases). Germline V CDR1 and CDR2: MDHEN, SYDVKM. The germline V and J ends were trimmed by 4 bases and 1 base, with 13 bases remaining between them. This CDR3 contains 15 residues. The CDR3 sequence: CASSSTQGGNYGYTF. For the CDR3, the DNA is TGTGCCAGCAGTTCAACCCAGGGCGGTAACTATGGCTACACCTTC.

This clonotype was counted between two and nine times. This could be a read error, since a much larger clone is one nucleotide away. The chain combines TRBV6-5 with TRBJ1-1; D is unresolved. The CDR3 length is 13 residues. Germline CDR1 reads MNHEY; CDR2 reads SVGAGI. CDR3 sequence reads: CASSYMRNTEALF. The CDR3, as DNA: TGTGCCAGCAGTTACATGCGGAACACTGAAGCTCTCTTT.

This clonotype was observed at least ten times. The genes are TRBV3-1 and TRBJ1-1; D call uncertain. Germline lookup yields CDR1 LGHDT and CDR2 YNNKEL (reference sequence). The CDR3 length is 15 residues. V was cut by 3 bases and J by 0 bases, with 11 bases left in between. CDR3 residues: CASSHGAMMNTEAFF. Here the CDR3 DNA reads TGTGCCAGCAGCCACGGCGCAATGATGAACACTGAAGCTTTCTTT.

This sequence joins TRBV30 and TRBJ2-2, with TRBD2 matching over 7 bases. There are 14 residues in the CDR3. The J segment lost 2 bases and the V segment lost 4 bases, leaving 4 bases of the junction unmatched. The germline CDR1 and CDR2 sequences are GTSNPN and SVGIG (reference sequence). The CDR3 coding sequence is TGTGCCTGGACGGGACTATCAAACACCGGGGAGCTGTTTTTT. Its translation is CAWTGLSNTGELFF.

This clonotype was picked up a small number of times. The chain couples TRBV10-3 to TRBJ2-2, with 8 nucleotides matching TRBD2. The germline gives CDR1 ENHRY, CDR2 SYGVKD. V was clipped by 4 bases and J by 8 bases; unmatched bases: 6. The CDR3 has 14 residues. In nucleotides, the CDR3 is TGTGCCATCAGTGCAGGCGGGAGGAATGGGGAGCTGTTTTTT. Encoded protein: CAISAGGRNGELFF.

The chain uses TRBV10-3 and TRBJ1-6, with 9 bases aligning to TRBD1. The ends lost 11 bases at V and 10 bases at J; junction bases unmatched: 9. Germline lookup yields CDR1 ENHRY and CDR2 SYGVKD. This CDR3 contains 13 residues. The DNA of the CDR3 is TGTGCCGCTACAGGGGGCGATGGATCACCCCTCCACTTT. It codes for CAATGGDGSPLHF.

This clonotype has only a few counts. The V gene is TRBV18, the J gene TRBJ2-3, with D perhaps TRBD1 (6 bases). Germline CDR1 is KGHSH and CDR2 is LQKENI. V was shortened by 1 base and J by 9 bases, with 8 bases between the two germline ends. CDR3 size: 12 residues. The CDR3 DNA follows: TGTGCCAGCTCACCACTCGGGACAACGCAGTATTTT. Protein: CASSPLGTTQYF.

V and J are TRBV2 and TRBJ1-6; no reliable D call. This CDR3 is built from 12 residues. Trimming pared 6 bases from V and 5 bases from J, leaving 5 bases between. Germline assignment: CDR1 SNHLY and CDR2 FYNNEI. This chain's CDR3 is CASRGDNSPLHF. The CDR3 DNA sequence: TGTGCCAGCAGGGGAGATAATTCACCCCTCCACTTT. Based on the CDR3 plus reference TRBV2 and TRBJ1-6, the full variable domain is EPEVTQTPSHQVTQMGQEVILRCVPISNHLYFYWYRQILGQKVEFLVSFYNNEISEKSEIFDDQFSVERPDGSNFTLKIRSTKLEDSAMYFCASRGDNSPLHFGNGTRLTVT.

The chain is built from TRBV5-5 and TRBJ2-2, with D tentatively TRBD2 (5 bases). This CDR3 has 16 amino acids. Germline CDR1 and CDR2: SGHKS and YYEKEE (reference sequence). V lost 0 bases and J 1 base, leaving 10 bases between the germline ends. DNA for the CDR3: TGTGCCAGCAGCTTGGCTCCGGGGATGAACACCGGGGAGCTGTTTTTT. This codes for CASSLAPGMNTGELFF.

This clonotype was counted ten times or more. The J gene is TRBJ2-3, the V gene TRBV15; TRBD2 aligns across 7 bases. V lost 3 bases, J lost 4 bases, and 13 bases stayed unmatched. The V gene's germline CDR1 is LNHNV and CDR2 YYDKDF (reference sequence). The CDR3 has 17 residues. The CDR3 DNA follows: TGTGCCACCAGCAGGGAGACTAGCTCGGGAACGGCAGATACGCAGTATTTT. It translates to CATSRETSSGTADTQYF. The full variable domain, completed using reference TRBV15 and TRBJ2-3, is DAMVIQNPRYQVTQFGKPVTLSCSQTLNHNVMYWYQQKSSQAPKLLFHYYDKDFNNEADTPDNFQSRRPNTSFCFLDIRSPGLGDTAMYLCATSRETSSGTADTQYFGPGTRLTVL.

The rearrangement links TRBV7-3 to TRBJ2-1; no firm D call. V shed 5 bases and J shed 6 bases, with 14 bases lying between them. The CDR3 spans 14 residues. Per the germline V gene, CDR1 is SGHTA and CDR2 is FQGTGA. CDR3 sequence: CASSHVGRANEQFF. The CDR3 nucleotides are TGTGCCAGCAGCCATGTAGGTAGGGCCAATGAGCAGTTCTTC.

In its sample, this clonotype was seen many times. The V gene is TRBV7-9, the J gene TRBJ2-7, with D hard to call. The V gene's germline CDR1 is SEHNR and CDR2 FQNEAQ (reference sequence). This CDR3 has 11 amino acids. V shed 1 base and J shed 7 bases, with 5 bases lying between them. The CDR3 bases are TGTGCCAGCAGCTTAGAGACTGAGCAGTACTTC. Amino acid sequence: CASSLETEQYF.

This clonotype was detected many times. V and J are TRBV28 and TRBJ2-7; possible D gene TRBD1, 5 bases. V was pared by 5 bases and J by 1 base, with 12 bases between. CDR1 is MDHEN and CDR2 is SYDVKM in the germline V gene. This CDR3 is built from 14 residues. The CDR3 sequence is CASSRSGPSYEQYF. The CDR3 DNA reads TGTGCCAGCAGTCGGTCAGGGCCATCCTACGAGCAGTACTTC.

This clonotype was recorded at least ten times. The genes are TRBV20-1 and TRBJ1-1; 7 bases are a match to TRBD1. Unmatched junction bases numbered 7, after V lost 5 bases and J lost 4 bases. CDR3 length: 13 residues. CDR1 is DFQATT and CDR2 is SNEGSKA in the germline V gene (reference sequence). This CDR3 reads CSAYNRGGTEAFF. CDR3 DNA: TGCAGTGCTTACAACAGGGGCGGCACTGAAGCTTTCTTT.